This TCR beta chain comes out of a study of blood T cell repertoires in COVID-19. Study-level information: Samples came from the United States, Italy and Spain, spanning acute and convalescent COVID-19. T cells, B-cell-depleted T cells, or PBMCs supplied cDNA or gDNA.

Cohorts were determined from participant-reported clinical history. Original analysis: Amplification with reference gene primers provided the estimates of nucleated cell counts. The table came from immunoSEQ multiplex PCR; TCRdb's copy has only in-frame clones and leaves some out. V, J and clone size are those of that table, while D and trimming were read from the DNA. Here the sample spans more than 200,000 clones, around 82% being singletons. This CDR3 has 13 amino acids. The V gene's germline CDR1 is MDHEN and CDR2 SYDVKM. Trimming took off 4 bases at V and 6 bases at J, with 10 bases between the two ends.

The receptor was derived from a woman in her thirties or forties with acute COVID-19. The genes are TRBV28 and TRBJ1-5; D possibly corresponds to TRBD1 (5 bases). Sequencing was done on a sample of PBMCs or T cells enriched from blood (not recorded which). For the CDR3, the DNA is TGTGCCAGCAGTTGGGGGAGGGGTCAGCCCCAGCATTTT. As protein: CASSWGRGQPQHF.